Shown below are 26 T cell receptor beta chains from a single sample sequenced in a study of long-term antiretroviral therapy in people with HIV. It was version v3.0 of the immunoSEQ assay that was run at survey level. The data were produced by immunoSEQ multiplex PCR, yet TCRdb's version contains in-frame clones alone and is incomplete. This repertoire shows 48,000 or so clones, under 90% found once; its top ten account for 2.5% to 3.5%. Sequencing used unsorted PBMCs, obtained 0.8 years after starting antiretroviral therapy. These receptors were obtained from a young woman with HIV.

The genes are TRBV1 and TRBJ2-7. TRBV1 is termed a pseudogene. The CDR3 is 15 amino acids. The CDR3 spells CTSSQRPIVVYEQYF. The DNA of the CDR3 is TGCACCAGCAGCCAACGGCCGATAGTCGTCTACGAGCAGTACTTC.

The J gene is TRBJ1-2, the V gene TRBV28; D may be TRBD1 (5 bases). Trimming took off 3 bases at V and 11 bases at J, with 16 bases between the two ends. This CDR3 region has 13 residues. The V gene's germline CDR1 is MDHEN and CDR2 SYDVKM. The CDR3 DNA sequence: TGTGCCAGCAGTTTCGGCCAGGGCATGTGGTACACCTTC. Translating it yields CASSFGQGMWYTF.

The rearrangement joins TRBV28 to TRBJ1-1, with 7 bases identical to TRBD1. The CDR3 totals 13 residues. Germline V gene sequence: CDR1 MDHEN, CDR2 SYDVKM. Germline trimming cut 10 bases from V and 3 bases from J; bases unmatched to any gene: 8. CDR3 loop: CATLKGGDTEAFF. The CDR3, as DNA: TGTGCCACTCTAAAAGGGGGCGACACTGAAGCTTTCTTT.

In this sample, this clone turned up a few times. The chain combines TRBV19 with TRBJ2-2; D uncertain. Germline CDR1 and CDR2: LNHDA and SQIVND (reference sequence). The CDR3 contains 14 residues. With 5 bases removed from V and 5 bases from J, the gap between germline ends came to 12 bases. The CDR3 spells CASSAILWTGELFF. The DNA of the CDR3 is TGTGCCAGTAGTGCCATACTATGGACCGGGGAGCTGTTTTTT.

The V call is TRBV27, the J call TRBJ2-4, with 11 bases fitting TRBD2. Germline-derived CDR1 and CDR2 are MNHEY and SMNVEV (reference sequence). The CDR3 has 19 residues. J was trimmed by 3 bases and V by 1 base; bases with no gene match: 11. The CDR3 region is CASSLWPPLAGGGKNIQYF. CDR3 nucleotides: TGTGCCAGCAGTTTATGGCCCCCCCTAGCGGGAGGTGGCAAAAACATTCAGTACTTC.

The rearrangement joins TRBV25-1 to TRBJ1-1, with D maybe TRBD1 (5 bases). CDR3 length equals 13 residues. The V and J ends lost 4 bases and 7 bases respectively, with 13 bases between them. From germline, CDR1 is MGHDK and CDR2 SYGVNS. CDR3 sequence: CASSVSEGNEAFF. The DNA of the CDR3 is TGTGCCAGCAGTGTATCGGAGGGGAATGAAGCTTTCTTT.

V is TRBV7-3 and J is TRBJ2-7; 12 nucleotides match TRBD2. This CDR3 region has 19 residues. Germline loops: CDR1 SGHTA, CDR2 FQGTGA. V shed 3 bases, J shed 3 bases, and the junction held 15 bases outside the gene matches. CDR3: CASSFLAGGPWGQDYEQYF. The CDR3 bases are TGTGCCAGCAGCTTCCTAGCGGGAGGGCCTTGGGGCCAGGACTACGAGCAGTACTTC.

This chain joins TRBV19 and TRBJ1-5; TRBD1 might be the D (6 bases). The V end was cut by 0 bases, the J end by 1 base, with 13 bases between. The germline V gene encodes CDR1 LNHDA and CDR2 SQIVND (reference sequence). The CDR3 totals 17 residues. The CDR3 region has the DNA TGTGCCAGTAGTATAGATTTGGGAAGGGGGAGCAATCAGCCCCAGCATTTT. This sequence encodes CASSIDLGRGSNQPQHF.

This clone was seen only once. The chain carries TRBV7-2 and TRBJ2-1; TRBD1 matches 9 bases. This CDR3 contains 17 residues. In germline, CDR1 is SGHTA, CDR2 FQGNSA. The trim removed 3 bases at V and 2 bases at J, leaving 8 bases unmatched. The CDR3 reads CASSFSTGTGTYNEQFF. The CDR3 region has the DNA TGTGCCAGCAGCTTTTCTACCGGGACAGGGACCTACAATGAGCAGTTCTTC.

The rearrangement joins TRBV6-5 to TRBJ2-1; D is unclear. Germline lookup yields CDR1 MNHEY and CDR2 SVGAGI. This CDR3 contains 16 residues. V lost 2 bases to trimming and J lost 1 base, with 12 bases between them. The CDR3 coding sequence is TGTGCCAGCAGTTACGAAGCCCCCGCGTCCTACAATGAGCAGTTCTTC. This codes for CASSYEAPASYNEQFF.

This rearrangement joins TRBV25-1 to TRBJ1-2; D uncertain. Germline V gives CDR1 MGHDK, CDR2 SYGVNS. The germline V and J ends were trimmed by 6 bases and 2 bases, with 13 bases remaining between them. The CDR3 sequence is 14 residues long. The CDR3: CASRSGGRNYGYTF. The CDR3 DNA follows: TGTGCCAGCAGGTCGGGAGGGAGGAACTATGGCTACACCTTC.

V and J are TRBV27 and TRBJ2-7; tentative D call: TRBD1 (6 bases). The germline gives CDR1 MNHEY, CDR2 SMNVEV (reference sequence). The V gene lost 2 bases and the J gene lost 7 bases, with 15 bases spanning the gap. CDR3 length equals 14 residues. This CDR3 is CASSLKGVPGEQYF. CDR3 bases: TGTGCCAGCAGTTTAAAGGGGGTCCCCGGGGAGCAGTACTTC.

V usage is TRBV6-5 and J usage is TRBJ2-7; 11 nucleotides line up with TRBD2. V lost 6 bases and J lost 3; bases outside the gene matches: 7. Germline CDR1 and CDR2: MNHEY and SVGAGI. This CDR3 has 15 amino acids. The CDR3 bases are TGTGCCAGCAGATTCTCTAGCGGGGGGATCTACGAGCAGTACTTC. Translating gives CASRFSSGGIYEQYF.

The chain uses TRBV9 and TRBJ2-7, with TRBD1 matching 10 bases. V lost 3 bases to trimming and J lost 4 bases; unmatched junction nucleotides: 10. CDR3 size: 16 residues. CDR1 SGDLS and CDR2 YYNGEE come from the germline V gene. The CDR3 DNA reads as TGTGCCAGCAGCGCTTACCCGGACAGGGGGAAATACGAGCAGTACTTC. It translates to CASSAYPDRGKYEQYF.

This chain uses TRBV6-5 with TRBJ1-4; 8 bases are a match to TRBD1. Germline lookup yields CDR1 MNHEY and CDR2 SVGAGI. This CDR3 contains 15 residues. The J segment lost 5 bases and the V segment lost 2 bases, leaving 4 bases of the junction unmatched. This chain's CDR3 is CASSYVGDRNEKLFF. CDR3 nucleotides: TGTGCCAGCAGTTACGTTGGGGACAGGAATGAAAAACTGTTTTTT.

The chain links TRBV7-2 to TRBJ2-5; D perhaps matches TRBD2 (5 bases). Germline lookup yields CDR1 SGHTA and CDR2 FQGNSA. The CDR3 extends over 18 amino acids. Between the trimmed V and J ends, which lost 0 bases and 2 bases, there was a span of 19 bases. CDR3 sequence (DNA): TGTGCCAGCAGCTTAGCACGGGATCCGGGGAGAGCGCAAGAGACCCAGTACTTC. Translation gives CASSLARDPGRAQETQYF.

The chain recombines TRBV5-6 with TRBJ1-1, with 7 bases identical to TRBD1. Germline values: CDR1 SGHDT, CDR2 YYEEEE. V shed 3 bases and J 13 bases; nucleotides not matched to a gene: 12. The CDR3 is 13 residues long. The CDR3 DNA reads as TGTGCCAGCAGCTACCGCCGGGACAGAAGTGTTTTCTTT. The encoded protein is CASSYRRDRSVFF.

The chain links TRBV4-3 to TRBJ2-3; a possible D gene is TRBD2 (5 bases). This CDR3 comprises 15 residues. V was clipped by 4 bases and J by 2 bases, with 13 bases between them. Germline CDR1 and CDR2: LGHNA and YSLEER. CDR3 amino acids: CASSLEVRATDTQYF. CDR3 in DNA: TGCGCCAGCAGCCTGGAGGTACGGGCCACAGATACGCAGTATTTT.

This clone was found a few times. The chain has TRBV27 and TRBJ2-5; either TRBD1 or TRBD2 may supply D (7 bases each). The CDR3 consists of 17 residues. Germline V gene lookup returns CDR1 MNHEY and CDR2 SMNVEV (reference sequence). Trimming stripped 6 bases from V and 3 bases from J, with 23 bases between. The CDR3 DNA sequence: TGTGCCAGCAGGAGACAGGGAGGATTTGCGGGAGAAGAGACCCAGTACTTC. It yields the protein CASRRQGGFAGEETQYF.

The V and J genes are TRBV5-4 and TRBJ1-2; the D gene is possibly TRBD1 (6 bases). Trimming took 3 bases from V and 7 from J, leaving 16 bases between them. The CDR3 covers 14 residues. The germline V gene has CDR1 SGHNT and CDR2 YYREEE (reference sequence). The CDR3 DNA is TGTGCCAGCAGCTCGCGCGATGGGGGCCGTGGCTACACCTTC. It specifies CASSSRDGGRGYTF.

In its sample, this clone was seen once. The gene calls are TRBV19 and TRBJ2-6; D is perhaps TRBD2 (7 bases). V was shortened by 7 bases and J by 9 bases, with 16 bases between the two germline ends. Per the germline V gene, CDR1 is LNHDA and CDR2 is SQIVND (reference sequence). CDR3 length: 14 amino acids. Written as DNA, the CDR3 is TGTGCCAGTACACAGGCAGGGGAGGGCAACGTCCTGACTTTC. This sequence encodes CASTQAGEGNVLTF.

The gene calls are TRBV9 and TRBJ2-7, with D possibly TRBD2 on 5 matching bases. Germline CDR1 and CDR2: SGDLS and YYNGEE. This CDR3 has 18 amino acids. The V end was cut by 0 bases, the J end by 2 bases, with 21 bases between. CDR3 amino acids: CASSVDGGVSEGTYEQYF. Here the CDR3 DNA reads TGTGCCAGCAGCGTAGACGGTGGGGTCTCAGAGGGAACCTACGAGCAGTACTTC. Looking up the rest from reference TRBV9 and TRBJ2-7 gives the full variable domain: DSGVTQTPKHLITATGQRVTLRCSPRSGDLSVYWYQQSLDQGLQFLIQYYNGEERAKGNILERFSAQQFPDLHSELNLSSLELGDSALYFCASSVDGGVSEGTYEQYFGPGTRLTVT.

The chain links TRBV19 to TRBJ1-5; no definite D call. Trimming took 3 bases from V and 4 from J, leaving 16 bases between them. Germline CDR1 LNHDA, CDR2 SQIVND (reference sequence). There are 16 residues in the CDR3. CDR3 nucleotides: TGTGCCAGTAGTATTATAGGCATAAGTGGGAATCAGCCCCAGCATTTT. It codes for CASSIIGISGNQPQHF.

V gene TRBV5-1 combines with J gene TRBJ1-1, with no clear D. Germline V gives CDR1 SGHRS, CDR2 YFSETQ. The CDR3 has 14 amino acids. V was pared by 0 bases and J by 1 base, with 7 bases between. CDR3 loop: CASSLDQTNTEAFF. The CDR3, as DNA: TGCGCCAGCAGCTTGGACCAGACGAACACTGAAGCTTTCTTT.

The CDR3 loop reads CATSRGAGETQYF. CDR3 sequence (DNA): TGTGCCACCAGCAGAGGGGCGGGGGAGACCCAGTACTTC. This chain connects TRBV15 to TRBJ2-5; tentative D call: TRBD2 (6 bases). The V end was cut by 1 base, the J end by 5 bases, with 8 bases between. CDR3 length equals 13 residues. CDR1 and CDR2 from the germline V gene are LNHNV and YYDKDF (reference sequence).

The genes are TRBV9 and TRBJ2-7; the match to TRBD2 covers 8 bases. Looked up from germline, CDR1 is SGDLS and CDR2 is YYNGEE. This CDR3 region has 15 residues. The trim removed 0 bases at V and 4 bases at J, leaving 6 bases unmatched. The CDR3 loop is CASSVGDGRAYEQYF. The CDR3 DNA reads TGTGCCAGCAGCGTAGGGGACGGGAGGGCTTACGAGCAGTACTTC.